This T cell receptor beta chain is from a study of T cells after yellow fever vaccination. Broader study findings: By day 5 rather than day 15, the secondary response had peaked, though it was weaker. Of the clonotypes, a small share occurred in both CD4 and CD8 compartments. Reappearance after the booster was seen for most primary-vaccination clones, at 95% to 96% CD4 and less than 90% CD8.

This clonotype turned up a few times. Antigen unknown. A process of 5'RACE template switching, which added a universal primer site and UMIs, was used to make TCR cDNA. TCRdb re-called the 5' RACE reads with MiXCR, one entry per CDR3 protein. Of approximately 260,000 distinct CDR3 sequences listed, around 13% are singletons. The V gene lost 6 bases and the J gene lost 4 bases, with 15 bases spanning the gap. The CDR3 contains 13 residues. Per germline, CDR1 DFQATT and CDR2 SNEGSKA (reference sequence). The sequence was obtained from a man aged 30 to 45 who received the YFV17D yellow fever vaccine. The sample here was CD4+ T cells sorted from PBMCs, taken 45 days after the yellow fever booster vaccination. This rearrangement joins TRBV20-1 to TRBJ2-5; D may be TRBD2 (5 bases). The CDR3 spells CSALSGLGETQYF. The CDR3 region has the DNA TGCAGTGCCCTAAGCGGTCTTGGAGAGACCCAGTACTTC.